A single sample gave rise to the 8 T cell receptor beta chains below, sequenced in a study of OX40 agonist ivuxolimab in advanced cancers. Generated by immunoSEQ multiplex PCR, the TCRdb table keeps only in-frame clones and is missing some. The table lists 20,000 or so clones, 65% to 85% of them singletons, with around 18% in the top ten. The sequences come from CD4+ or CD8+ T cells sorted from blood, collected in a trial of the OX40 agonist ivuxolimab. These receptors came from an adult with an advanced solid tumor such as melanoma, head and neck, liver or kidney cancer.

The chain combines TRBV18 with TRBJ2-5; TRBD2 matches at 9 bases. V was pared by 5 bases and J by 4 bases, with 5 bases of the junction left unmatched. Germline CDR1 and CDR2: KGHSH and LQKENI. This CDR3 is built from 14 residues. The CDR3 loop reads CASSSGLASETQYF. The CDR3 DNA reads as TGTGCCAGCTCATCGGGACTAGCATCAGAGACCCAGTACTTC.

The CDR3 here is CASSLRGPEQFF. The CDR3 DNA reads as TGTGCCAGCAGCCTACGGGGTCCCGAGCAGTTCTTC. The V call is TRBV7-9, the J call TRBJ2-1; D possibly corresponds to TRBD2 (5 bases). The germline V and J ends were trimmed by 5 bases and 10 bases, with 12 bases remaining between them. The CDR3 is 12 residues long. The V gene's germline CDR1 is SEHNR and CDR2 FQNEAQ (reference sequence).

This chain connects TRBV7-8 to TRBJ2-7; the D gene is possibly TRBD2 (5 bases). The germline V and J ends were trimmed by 4 bases and 5 bases, with 15 bases remaining between them. CDR1 and CDR2 from the germline V gene are SGHVS and FQNEAQ. The CDR3 contains 14 residues. CDR3 protein: CASSSDSAGHEQYF. CDR3 DNA: TGTGCCAGCAGCTCAGACTCGGCGGGCCACGAGCAGTACTTC.

The chain is built from TRBV7-8 and TRBJ2-3; the D is unclear. This CDR3 is 13 amino acids long. CDR1 is SGHVS, CDR2 FQNEAQ, per germline. The V end was cut by 6 bases, the J end by 3 bases, with 10 bases between. The CDR3 bases are TGTGCCAGCAGTTTGGCCGTGACAGATACGCAGTATTTT. Residues: CASSLAVTDTQYF.

The chain links TRBV28 to TRBJ2-5; a weak D match, TRBD1 (6 bases). Looked up from germline, CDR1 is MDHEN and CDR2 is SYDVKM. The CDR3 consists of 14 residues. The V gene lost 5 bases and the J gene lost 0 bases, with 10 bases spanning the gap. The CDR3 nucleotides read TGTGCCAGCAGTCCGCGGACAGACCAAGAGACCCAGTACTTC. As protein: CASSPRTDQETQYF.

This clone was picked up a small number of times. The chain carries TRBV5-1 and TRBJ1-1, with 9 bases that match TRBD1. From germline, CDR1 is SGHRS and CDR2 YFSETQ. The length of the CDR3 is 14 residues. The junction had 1 base not matched to a gene; V was cut back by 4 bases and J by 0 bases. DNA for the CDR3: TGCGCCAGCAGCCGGACAGGGGTGAACACTGAAGCTTTCTTT. It yields the protein CASSRTGVNTEAFF. Full variable domain (outside the CDR3, taken from reference TRBV5-1 and TRBJ1-1): KAGVTQTPRYLIKTRGQQVTLSCSPISGHRSVSWYQQTPGQGLQFLFEYFSETQRNKGNFPGRFSGRQFSNSRSEMNVSTLELGDSALYLCASSRTGVNTEAFFGQGTRLTVV.

This chain connects TRBV5-1 to TRBJ2-3; 9 bases agree with TRBD1. Germline V CDR1 and CDR2: SGHRS, YFSETQ. This CDR3 is built from 15 residues. The V gene end was trimmed by 0 bases and the J gene end by 6 bases; junction bases not matched to a gene: 5. The DNA for the CDR3 is TGCGCCAGCAGCTTGGTTGGGACAGGGTGGGATACGCAGTATTTT. Amino acids: CASSLVGTGWDTQYF.

The V and J genes are TRBV2 and TRBJ2-7, with D tentatively TRBD1 (6 bases). V shed 3 bases and J shed 0 bases, with 12 bases lying between them. Per germline, CDR1 SNHLY and CDR2 FYNNEI. This CDR3 has 15 residues. The CDR3 bases are TGTGCCAGCAGTGAGAGGGACACTAGCTCCTACGAGCAGTACTTC. Translation gives CASSERDTSSYEQYF.